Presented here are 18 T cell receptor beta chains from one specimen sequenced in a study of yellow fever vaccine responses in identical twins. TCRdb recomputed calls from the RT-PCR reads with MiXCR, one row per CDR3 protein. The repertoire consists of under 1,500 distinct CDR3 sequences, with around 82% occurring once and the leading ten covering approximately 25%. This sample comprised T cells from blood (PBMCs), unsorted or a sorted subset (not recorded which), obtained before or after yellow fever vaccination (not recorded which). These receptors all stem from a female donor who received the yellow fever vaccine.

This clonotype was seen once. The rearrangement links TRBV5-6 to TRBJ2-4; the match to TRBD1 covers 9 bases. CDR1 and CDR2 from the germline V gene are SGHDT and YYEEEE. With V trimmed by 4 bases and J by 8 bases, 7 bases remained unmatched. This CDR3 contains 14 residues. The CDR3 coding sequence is TGTGCCAGCAGCAGAAACAGGGGGCTCTACATTCAGTACTTC. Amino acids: CASSRNRGLYIQYF.

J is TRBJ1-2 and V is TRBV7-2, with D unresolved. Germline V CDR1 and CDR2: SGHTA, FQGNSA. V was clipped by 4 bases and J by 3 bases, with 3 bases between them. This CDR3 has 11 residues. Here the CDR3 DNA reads TGTGCCAGCAGCTCGTACTATGGCTACACCTTC. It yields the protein CASSSYYGYTF.

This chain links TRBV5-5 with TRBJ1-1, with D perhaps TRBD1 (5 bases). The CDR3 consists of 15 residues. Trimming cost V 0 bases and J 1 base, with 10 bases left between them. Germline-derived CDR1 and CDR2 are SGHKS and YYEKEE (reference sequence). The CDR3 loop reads CASSLGPGRNTEAFF. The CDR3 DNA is TGTGCCAGCAGCTTGGGTCCAGGGCGGAACACTGAAGCTTTCTTT.

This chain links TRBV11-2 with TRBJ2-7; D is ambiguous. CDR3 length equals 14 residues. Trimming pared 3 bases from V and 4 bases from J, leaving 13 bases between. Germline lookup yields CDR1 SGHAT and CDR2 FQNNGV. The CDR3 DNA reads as TGTGCCAGCAGCTTGTTCAGCTCCTATTACGAGCAGTACGTC. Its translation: CASSLFSSYYEQYV.

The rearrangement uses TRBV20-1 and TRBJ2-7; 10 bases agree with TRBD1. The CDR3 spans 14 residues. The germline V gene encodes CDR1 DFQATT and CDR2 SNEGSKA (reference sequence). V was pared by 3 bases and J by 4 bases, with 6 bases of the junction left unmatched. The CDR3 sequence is CSASHGQGGYEQYF. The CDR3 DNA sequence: TGCAGTGCTAGCCACGGACAGGGGGGATACGAGCAGTACTTC.

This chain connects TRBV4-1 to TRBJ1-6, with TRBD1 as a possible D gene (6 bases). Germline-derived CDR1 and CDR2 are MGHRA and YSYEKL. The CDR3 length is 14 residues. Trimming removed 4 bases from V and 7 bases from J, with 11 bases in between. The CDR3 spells CASSPKQGNSPLHF. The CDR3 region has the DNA TGCGCCAGCAGCCCCAAGCAGGGGAATTCACCCCTCCACTTT.

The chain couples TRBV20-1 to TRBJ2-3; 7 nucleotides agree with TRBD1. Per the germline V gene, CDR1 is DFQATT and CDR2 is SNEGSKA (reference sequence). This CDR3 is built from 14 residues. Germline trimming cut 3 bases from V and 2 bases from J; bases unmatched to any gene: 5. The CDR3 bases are TGCAGTGCTAGCGGGACAGAGATCACAGATACGCAGTATTTT. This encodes CSASGTEITDTQYF.

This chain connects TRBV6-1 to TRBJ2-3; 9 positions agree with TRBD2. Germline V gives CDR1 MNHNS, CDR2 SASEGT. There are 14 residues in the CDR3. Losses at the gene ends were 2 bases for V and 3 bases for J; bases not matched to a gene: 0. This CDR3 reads CASSELAGTDTQYF. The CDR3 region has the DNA TGTGCCAGCAGTGAACTAGCGGGGACAGATACGCAGTATTTT.

The CDR3 bases are TGTGCCAGCAGCTTAGCGACTAGCGCCAGCTCCTACAATGAGCAGTTCTTC. Translating gives CASSLATSASSYNEQFF. The chain carries TRBV7-2 and TRBJ2-1, with 8 nucleotides matching TRBD2. The germline V gene encodes CDR1 SGHTA and CDR2 FQGNSA. CDR3 length equals 17 residues. V was clipped by 0 bases and J by 0 bases; unmatched bases: 4.

Here the CDR3 DNA reads TGTGCCAGCAGCTTAGGCCTTGGGGGCGCAGAGCCCCAGCATTTT. As protein: CASSLGLGGAEPQHF. This rearrangement joins TRBV13 to TRBJ1-5; D is perhaps TRBD1 (6 bases). The V gene lost 0 bases and the J gene lost 8 bases, with 14 bases spanning the gap. CDR1 is PRHDT, CDR2 FYEKMQ, per germline (reference sequence). The CDR3 length is 15 residues.

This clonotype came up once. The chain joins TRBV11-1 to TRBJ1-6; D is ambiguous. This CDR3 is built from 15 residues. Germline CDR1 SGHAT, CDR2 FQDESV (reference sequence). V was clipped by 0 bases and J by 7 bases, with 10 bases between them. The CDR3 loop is CASSLAPGANSPLHF. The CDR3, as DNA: TGTGCCAGCAGCTTAGCGCCGGGTGCCAATTCACCCCTCCACTTT.

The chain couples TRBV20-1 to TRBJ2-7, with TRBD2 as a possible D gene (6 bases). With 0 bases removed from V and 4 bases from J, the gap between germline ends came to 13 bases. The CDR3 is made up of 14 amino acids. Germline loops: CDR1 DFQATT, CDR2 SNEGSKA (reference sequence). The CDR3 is CSAREIGSRYEQYF. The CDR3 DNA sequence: TGCAGTGCTAGAGAAATCGGGAGTCGATACGAGCAGTACTTC.

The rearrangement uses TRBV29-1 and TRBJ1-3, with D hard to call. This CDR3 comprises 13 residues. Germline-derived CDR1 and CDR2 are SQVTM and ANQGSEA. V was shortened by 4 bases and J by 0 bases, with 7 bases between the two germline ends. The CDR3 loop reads CSVGWSSGNTIYF. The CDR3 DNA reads TGCAGCGTTGGGTGGAGCTCTGGAAACACCATATATTTT.

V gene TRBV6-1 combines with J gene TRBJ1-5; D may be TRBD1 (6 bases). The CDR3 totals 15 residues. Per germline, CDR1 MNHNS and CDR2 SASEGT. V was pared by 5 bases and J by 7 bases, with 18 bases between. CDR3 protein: CASSHRSEGGQPQHF. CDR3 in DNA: TGTGCCAGCAGTCATCGGTCCGAGGGGGGACAGCCCCAGCATTTT.

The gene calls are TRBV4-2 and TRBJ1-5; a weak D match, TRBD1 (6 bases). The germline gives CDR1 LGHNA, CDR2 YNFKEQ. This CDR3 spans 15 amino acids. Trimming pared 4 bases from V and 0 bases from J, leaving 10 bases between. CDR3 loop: CASSRTEYSNQPQHF. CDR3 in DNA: TGTGCCAGCAGCCGGACAGAGTATAGCAATCAGCCCCAGCATTTT.

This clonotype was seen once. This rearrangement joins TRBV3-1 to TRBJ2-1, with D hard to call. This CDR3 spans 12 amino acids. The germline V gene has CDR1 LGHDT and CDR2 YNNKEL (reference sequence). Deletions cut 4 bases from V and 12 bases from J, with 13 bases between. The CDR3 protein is CASSRLSFGQFF. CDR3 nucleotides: TGTGCCAGCAGCCGCCTAAGCTTTGGGCAGTTCTTC.

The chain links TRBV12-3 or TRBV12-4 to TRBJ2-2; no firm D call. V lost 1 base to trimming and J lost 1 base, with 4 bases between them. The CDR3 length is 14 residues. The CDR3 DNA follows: TGTGCCAGCAGTTTAGGTGTGAACACCGGGGAGCTGTTTTTT. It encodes CASSLGVNTGELFF.

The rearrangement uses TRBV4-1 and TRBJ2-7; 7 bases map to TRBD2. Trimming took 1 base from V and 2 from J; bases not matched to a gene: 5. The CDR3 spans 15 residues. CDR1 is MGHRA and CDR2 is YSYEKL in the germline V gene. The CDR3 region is CASSQALAATYEQYF. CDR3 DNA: TGCGCCAGCAGCCAAGCGCTAGCGGCAACCTACGAGCAGTACTTC.